The 15 T cell receptor beta chains in this list originate from one sample, sequenced in a study of shared clonotypes between healthy human individuals. Produced via immunoSEQ multiplex PCR; TCRdb's table is partial and in-frame only. The table includes some 2.4 million clones, roughly 93% detected once. Sequencing input: naive CD4+ T cells from PBMCs. Subset defined: CD45RA+ positively selected. The origin of the receptors is a man between 18 and 29 years old in good health. Some clones in this sample may be carry-over from other donors' samples.

This clone occurred a few times. The chain has TRBV5-1 and TRBJ2-2, with 8 bases lining up with TRBD1. In germline, CDR1 is SGHRS, CDR2 YFSETQ. Germline trimming cut 3 bases from V and 4 bases from J; bases unmatched to any gene: 2. CDR3 size: 14 residues. The CDR3 region is CASSSQGATGELFF. The CDR3, as DNA: TGCGCCAGCAGCTCCCAGGGGGCCACCGGGGAGCTGTTTTTT. Drawing the rest from reference TRBV5-1 and TRBJ2-2, the complete variable domain is KAGVTQTPRYLIKTRGQQVTLSCSPISGHRSVSWYQQTPGQGLQFLFEYFSETQRNKGNFPGRFSGRQFSNSRSEMNVSTLELGDSALYLCASSSQGATGELFFGEGSRLTVL.

The rearrangement uses TRBV7-8 and TRBJ1-2; TRBD1 matches 8 bases. V trimming: 1 base; J trimming: 4 bases; junction bases outside the gene matches: 2. The length of the CDR3 is 14 residues. Germline loops: CDR1 SGHVS, CDR2 FQNEAQ. For the CDR3, the DNA is TGTGCCAGCAGCTTAGTCGACAGGGGCTATGGCTACACCTTC. Amino acid sequence: CASSLVDRGYGYTF. Filled out from reference TRBV7-8 and TRBJ1-2, the complete variable domain reads GAGVSQSPRYKVAKRGQDVALRCDPISGHVSLFWYQQALGQGPEFLTYFQNEAQLDKSGLPSDRFFAERPEGSVSTLKIQRTQQEDSAVYLCASSLVDRGYGYTFGSGTRLTVV.

The genes are TRBV5-1 and TRBJ1-4; 8 nucleotides agree with TRBD1. This CDR3 is built from 16 residues. V gave up 3 bases and J gave up 6 bases; unmatched junction bases: 10. The germline CDR1 and CDR2 sequences are SGHRS and YFSETQ. The CDR3 spells CASSWRGQGGDEKLFF. The CDR3 region has the DNA TGCGCCAGCAGCTGGAGAGGACAGGGAGGGGATGAAAAACTGTTTTTT.

Concerning this clone: Other nucleotide sequences from this sample produce the same CDR3. The V gene is TRBV28, the J gene TRBJ1-2, with D uncertain. CDR1 is MDHEN, CDR2 SYDVKM, per germline. Between the trimmed V and J ends, which lost 6 bases and 2 bases, there was a span of 10 bases. This CDR3 is built from 13 residues. CDR3 residues: CASRRTANYGYTF. DNA of the CDR3: TGTGCCAGCAGAAGAACGGCGAACTATGGCTACACCTTC.

This rearrangement joins TRBV7-2 to TRBJ1-2; D is possibly TRBD1 (5 bases). V lost 5 bases and J 10 bases, leaving 20 bases between the germline ends. The CDR3 is 14 residues long. The germline gives CDR1 SGHTA, CDR2 FQGNSA. The CDR3: CASSLGTAVGIYTF. The CDR3 nucleotides read TGTGCCAGCAGCCTAGGGACGGCCGTCGGAATCTACACCTTC.

This rearrangement joins TRBV5-8 to TRBJ2-2, with D perhaps TRBD1 or TRBD2 (5 bases each). Germline CDR1 SGHTS, CDR2 YDEGEE. The CDR3 runs to 16 residues. V was cut by 6 bases and J by 3 bases, with 18 bases left in between. CDR3 amino acids: CASNIPGGTDTGELFF. CDR3 in DNA: TGTGCCAGCAACATCCCTGGGGGTACGGACACCGGGGAGCTGTTTTTT.

This chain uses TRBV29-1 with TRBJ2-3; weak D call: TRBD1 (5 bases). Germline loops: CDR1 SQVTM, CDR2 ANQGSEA. This CDR3 has 14 amino acids. Trimming shortened V by 4 bases and J by 0 bases, and 11 bases separated the two germline ends. The CDR3 here is CSVGRGSSTDTQYF. CDR3 DNA: TGCAGCGTTGGTAGGGGTTCCAGCACAGATACGCAGTATTTT.

The table lists this clone with a count of one. The chain has TRBV28 and TRBJ2-7, with D possibly TRBD1 on 6 matching bases. The V end lost 6 bases, the J end lost 3 bases, and 12 bases lay between the germline ends. CDR3 length: 13 residues. Germline V lookup: CDR1 MDHEN, CDR2 SYDVKM. CDR3 DNA sequence: TGTGCCAGCAGCACCACAGGGTACTACGAGCAGTACTTC. Its translation: CASSTTGYYEQYF.

The genes are TRBV18 and TRBJ2-3; the D call may be TRBD1 or TRBD2 (5 bases each). V lost 5 bases, J lost 3 bases, and 15 bases lay in between. The CDR3 loop spans 15 amino acids. Germline V CDR1 and CDR2: KGHSH, LQKENI. CDR3 region: CASSAGSGPTDTQYF. The CDR3 coding sequence is TGTGCCAGCTCAGCCGGATCGGGGCCGACAGATACGCAGTATTTT.

The chain combines TRBV5-1 with TRBJ1-1; maybe TRBD1 (5 bases). CDR1 and CDR2 (germline): SGHRS, YFSETQ. This CDR3 has 13 amino acids. The germline V and J ends were trimmed by 2 bases and 3 bases, with 8 bases remaining between them. This chain's CDR3 is CASSFGTDTEAFF. The CDR3 DNA reads TGCGCCAGCAGCTTCGGGACGGACACTGAAGCTTTCTTT. The variable domain in full, completed from reference TRBV5-1 and TRBJ1-1, reads KAGVTQTPRYLIKTRGQQVTLSCSPISGHRSVSWYQQTPGQGLQFLFEYFSETQRNKGNFPGRFSGRQFSNSRSEMNVSTLELGDSALYLCASSFGTDTEAFFGQGTRLTVV.

The chain employs TRBV10-3 and TRBJ1-1; D ambiguous. The CDR3 sequence is 14 residues long. Germline V gene lookup returns CDR1 ENHRY and CDR2 SYGVKD. V lost 7 bases to trimming and J lost 4 bases, with 16 bases between them. DNA of the CDR3: TGTGCCATCAATACCCTTCCGGCGGGCACTGAAGCTTTCTTT. This gives the protein CAINTLPAGTEAFF.

This clone appeared once. This chain links TRBV11-3 with TRBJ2-7; TRBD2 aligns across 10 bases. Per germline, CDR1 SGHNT and CDR2 YENEEA. J gave up 3 bases and V 5 bases, and 10 bases lay outside the gene matches. The CDR3 is made up of 16 amino acids. The CDR3 DNA sequence: TGTGCCAGCAGCGCATCCGGGACTAGCGATATCTACGAGCAGTACTTC. Translating it yields CASSASGTSDIYEQYF.

The V gene is TRBV7-3, the J gene TRBJ2-1, with TRBD1 matching 9 bases. The CDR3 contains 16 residues. Trimming at V came to 6 bases and at J to 0 bases, leaving 6 bases not matched to a gene. Germline CDR1 is SGHTA and CDR2 is FQGTGA. CDR3 coding DNA: TGTGCCAGCAGTCGAGGGACAGGGAGCTCCTACAATGAGCAGTTCTTC. The encoded protein is CASSRGTGSSYNEQFF. Combining the CDR3 with reference TRBV7-3 and TRBJ2-1 gives the whole variable domain GAGVSQTPSNKVTEKGKYVELRCDPISGHTALYWYRQSLGQGPEFLIYFQGTGAADDSGLPNDRFFAVRPEGSVSTLKIQRTERGDSAVYLCASSRGTGSSYNEQFFGPGTRLTVL.

The chain uses TRBV11-2 and TRBJ2-5; D is perhaps TRBD1 or TRBD2 (5 bases each). This CDR3 comprises 11 residues. Between the trimmed V and J ends, which lost 1 base and 11 bases, there was a span of 8 bases. Germline lookup yields CDR1 SGHAT and CDR2 FQNNGV. For the CDR3, the DNA is TGTGCCAGCAGCTTAGTGGGGGAGCAGTACTTC. This gives the protein CASSLVGEQYF.

The genes are TRBV28 and TRBJ1-5, with TRBD1 identical over 11 bases. V shed 7 bases and J 5 bases; nucleotides not matched to a gene: 10. CDR1 MDHEN and CDR2 SYDVKM come from the germline V gene. This CDR3 is 16 amino acids long. CDR3 in DNA: TGTGCCAGCAACCTCAAGGCGGGACAGGGGGATCAGCCCCAGCATTTT. Protein product: CASNLKAGQGDQPQHF. Supplemented by reference TRBV28 and TRBJ1-5, the full variable domain reads DVKVTQSSRYLVKRTGEKVFLECVQDMDHENMFWYRQDPGLGLRLIYFSYDVKMKEKGDIPEGYSVSREKKERFSLILESASTNQTSMYLCASNLKAGQGDQPQHFGDGTRLSIL.